This TCR beta chain stems from a study of control samples from healthy donors and cancer patients. CDR1 and CDR2 from the germline V gene are SGDLS and YYNGEE. The ends lost 4 bases at V and 2 bases at J; junction bases unmatched: 4. This CDR3 has 15 residues. Sequencing was performed with immunoSEQ multiplex PCR; in TCRdb, only in-frame clones are kept and a portion is missing. Here the sample spans fewer than 70,000 clones, 75% to 90% being singletons. The sequenced sample was PBMCs. The chain has TRBV9 and TRBJ2-1; TRBD2 aligns across 9 bases. This TCR was sampled from a woman aged 50 to 65 with lung cancer. CDR3 bases: TGTGCCAGCAGCTTAGGACTAGCGACCTACAATGAGCAGTTCTTC. Translated, it gives CASSLGLATYNEQFF.